These T cell receptor beta chains were read from a single sample in a study of CD8 T cells in Susac syndrome. TCRdb recomputed calls from the immunoSEQ multiplex PCR reads with MiXCR, one row per CDR3 protein. The profile shows roughly 150,000 distinct CDR3 sequences, 94% of them singletons. The sequenced sample was CD4+ T cells from PBMCs. These receptors all stem from a human donor with multiple sclerosis. Each CDR3 is given with its conserved first and last residue. D genes are given only for firm matches.

J	D	V	DNA	CDR3
TRBJ2-2	NA	TRBV19	TGTGCCAGTCTTGCCTGGACGGGGACCGGGGAGCTGTTTTTT	CASLAWTGTGELFF
TRBJ1-2	NA	TRBV27	TGTGCCAGCAGTTTTGCAGGTCAGAACTATGGCTACACCTTC	CASSFAGQNYGYTF
TRBJ1-1	NA	TRBV5-6	TGTGCCAGCAGCTTCTCCGGGACCGCTGAAGCTTTCTTT	CASSFSGTAEAFF
TRBJ1-2	TRBD1	TRBV20-1	TGCAGTGCTTCTCGACAGGGGAGTAGCCATGGCTACACCTTC	CSASRQGSSHGYTF
TRBJ2-5	NA	TRBV29-1	TGCAGCGTTGAAGATCCCACAGGGCGGGAGACCCAGTACTTC	CSVEDPTGRETQYF
TRBJ2-1	NA	TRBV20-1	TGCAGTGCTAGAGATCTGAGGAGGGCCTACAATGAGCAGTTCTTC	CSARDLRRAYNEQFF
TRBJ2-3	TRBD2	TRBV27	TGTGCCAGCAGAGACGCGGGGGGTTTCACAGATACGCAGTATTTT	CASRDAGGFTDTQYF
TRBJ2-7	TRBD1	TRBV27	TGTGCCAGCAGCCCACTACCCCGGACAGGGGGACACTACGAGCAGTACTTC	CASSPLPRTGGHYEQYF
TRBJ2-7	TRBD2	TRBV5-1	TGCGCCAGCAGCTTTGGACTAGCGGGAGAGGGGGAGCAGTACTTC	CASSFGLAGEGEQYF
TRBJ2-3	TRBD2	TRBV30	TGTGCCTGGGCCGGGACTAGCAGAGATACGCAGTATTTT	CAWAGTSRDTQYF